The subject of this entry is one T cell receptor beta chain. The length of the CDR3 is 18 residues. The V gene's germline CDR1 is MNHEY and CDR2 SMNVEV (reference sequence). V lost 5 bases and J lost 0; bases outside the gene matches: 8. This entry belongs to a study of T cell changes during pregnancy in multiple sclerosis. Clones were read by immunoSEQ multiplex PCR, and TCRdb kept only the in-frame ones, dropping some. The repertoire holds 55,000 to 75,000 clones, with roughly 91% as singletons. The source is a female donor in good health, enrolled as a control in a pregnancy study. The material sequenced was peripheral blood, taken after pregnancy. The chain links TRBV27 to TRBJ2-5; 14 nucleotides match TRBD2. CDR3 sequence (DNA): TGTGCCAGCAGTCCGCGGACTAGCGGGGGGACACACCAAGAGACCCAGTACTTC. Translated, it gives CASSPRTSGGTHQETQYF.